The source of this T cell receptor (beta chain) is a study of monozygotic twins with inflammatory bowel disease. Study-level findings and limits: Those with IBD had lower TCRbeta diversity (inverse Simpson) than their healthy co-twins did. Immunosuppressive treatments were not uniform, and this may have added variability to patient repertoires. Healthy twins shared more clonotypes with others than IBD patients, most markedly active ones.

As regards this clonotype: The antigen is not known.

With eight separate reactions per sample, the authors made cDNA. No DNA is given; TCRdb re-called the 5' RACE reads and lists each CDR3 protein once. Its listing shows approximately 380,000 distinct CDR3 sequences. The V gene's germline CDR1 is MGHDK and CDR2 SYGVNS. The CDR3 spans 14 residues. The clonotype was recovered from a human donor with ulcerative colitis or Crohn's disease, or a healthy co-twin of an affected twin (not recorded which). V is TRBV25-1 and J is TRBJ1-1; TCRdb's D gene call, TRBD1, goes unchecked for lack of DNA. The specimen sequenced was blood. The CDR3 protein is CASSPRQGRTEAFF. Filled out from reference TRBV25-1 and TRBJ1-1, the complete variable domain reads EADIYQTPRYLVIGTGKKITLECSQTMGHDKMYWYQQDPGMELHLIHYSYGVNSTEKGDLSSESTVSRIRTEHFPLTLESARPSHTSQYLCASSPRQGRTEAFFGQGTRLTVV.